The 5 T cell receptor beta chains below all came from one sample that was sequenced in a study of blood T cell repertoires in COVID-19. The repertoire was sequenced with immunoSEQ multiplex PCR; TCRdb's copy has only in-frame clones and lacks some. The sample includes 61,000 or so clones, approximately 80% of them seen just once. Sequencing was performed on peripheral blood. The receptors shown here come from a woman between 65 and 79 years old with acute or convalescent COVID-19.

The chain has TRBV29-1 and TRBJ2-1, with 10 bases lining up with TRBD1. The V and J ends lost 5 bases and 5 bases, in that order; junction bases with no gene match: 6. This CDR3 is built from 14 residues. From germline, CDR1 is SQVTM and CDR2 ANQGSEA. This CDR3 is CSVQRDRGDNEQFF. CDR3 bases: TGCAGCGTTCAGCGGGACAGGGGAGACAATGAGCAGTTCTTC.

This sequence joins TRBV24-1 and TRBJ2-2; D is perhaps TRBD1 (5 bases). This CDR3 is built from 14 residues. Germline CDR1 and CDR2: KGHDR and SFDVKD. The ends were cut back, 3 bases at V and 6 bases at J, with 10 bases in the middle. The CDR3 spells CATSDPDRPGELFF. The CDR3 nucleotides are TGTGCCACCAGTGATCCCGACAGACCCGGGGAGCTGTTTTTT.

This sequence joins TRBV7-9 and TRBJ2-3; D gene ambiguous. This CDR3 is built from 13 residues. V lost 0 bases, J lost 6 bases, and 7 bases lay in between. Germline CDR1 SEHNR, CDR2 FQNEAQ (reference sequence). CDR3 nucleotide sequence: TGTGCCAGCAGCTTAGCGGGCCGGGATACGCAGTATTTT. This encodes CASSLAGRDTQYF.

The chain couples TRBV6-4 to TRBJ1-2, with TRBD1 as a possible D gene (6 bases). V lost 4 bases, J lost 1 base, and 13 bases lay in between. The germline V gene encodes CDR1 MRHNA and CDR2 SNTAGT. The CDR3 is 15 residues long. The DNA of the CDR3 is TGTGCCAGCAGTGGCCCGACAGGTTTTAACTATGGCTACACCTTC. Translated: CASSGPTGFNYGYTF.

The J gene is TRBJ1-1, the V gene TRBV7-6; tentatively, D is TRBD1 (6 bases). The CDR3 is made up of 14 amino acids. The ends were cut back, 5 bases at V and 1 base at J, with 11 bases in the middle. Germline CDR1 and CDR2: SGHVS and FNYEAQ. CDR3 in DNA: TGTGCCAGCAGCCGGGGACAAACGAACACTGAAGCTTTCTTT. This translates into CASSRGQTNTEAFF.